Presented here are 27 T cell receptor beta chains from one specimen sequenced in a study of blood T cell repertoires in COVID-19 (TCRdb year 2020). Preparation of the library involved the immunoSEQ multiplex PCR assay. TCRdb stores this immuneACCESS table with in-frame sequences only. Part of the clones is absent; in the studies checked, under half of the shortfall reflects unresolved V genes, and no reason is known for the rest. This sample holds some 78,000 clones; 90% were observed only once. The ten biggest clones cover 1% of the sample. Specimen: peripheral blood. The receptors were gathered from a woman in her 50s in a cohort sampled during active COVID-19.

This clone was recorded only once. The CDR3 nucleotides are TGTGCCAGCAGCTTTGGGGGACAGGGTTTCACCGGGGAGCTGTTTTTT. It translates to CASSFGGQGFTGELFF. This chain joins TRBV7-9 and TRBJ2-2, with TRBD1 matching 9 bases. J was trimmed by 4 bases and V by 3 bases; bases with no gene match: 6. The CDR3 has 16 amino acids. Germline CDR1 reads SEHNR; CDR2 reads FQNEAQ (reference sequence).

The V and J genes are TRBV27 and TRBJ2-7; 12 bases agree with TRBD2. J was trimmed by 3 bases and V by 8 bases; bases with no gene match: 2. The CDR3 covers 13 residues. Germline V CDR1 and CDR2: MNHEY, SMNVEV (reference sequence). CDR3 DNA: TGTGCCAGCCGACTAGCGGGAGACTACGAGCAGTACTTC. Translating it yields CASRLAGDYEQYF.

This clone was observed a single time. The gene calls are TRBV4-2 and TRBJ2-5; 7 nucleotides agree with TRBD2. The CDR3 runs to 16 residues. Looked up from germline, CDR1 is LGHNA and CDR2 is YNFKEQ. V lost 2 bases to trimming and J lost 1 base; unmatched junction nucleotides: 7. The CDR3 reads CASSQLPSGGQETQYF. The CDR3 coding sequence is TGTGCCAGCAGCCAACTACCTAGCGGCGGCCAAGAGACCCAGTACTTC.

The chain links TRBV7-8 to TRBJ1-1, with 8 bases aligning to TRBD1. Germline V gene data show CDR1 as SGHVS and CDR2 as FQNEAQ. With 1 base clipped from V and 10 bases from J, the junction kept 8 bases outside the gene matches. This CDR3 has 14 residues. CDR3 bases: TGTGCCAGCAGCTTAGAATCGACAGGGGTTCGAGCTTTCTTT. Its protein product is CASSLESTGVRAFF.

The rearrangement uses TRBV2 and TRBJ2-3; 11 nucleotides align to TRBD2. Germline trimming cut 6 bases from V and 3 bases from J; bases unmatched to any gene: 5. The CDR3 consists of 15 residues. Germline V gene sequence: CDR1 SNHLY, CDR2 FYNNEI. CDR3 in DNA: TGTGCCAGCAGGACCGCTAGCGGGAGGACAGATACGCAGTATTTT. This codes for CASRTASGRTDTQYF. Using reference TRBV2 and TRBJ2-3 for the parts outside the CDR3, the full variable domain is EPEVTQTPSHQVTQMGQEVILRCVPISNHLYFYWYRQILGQKVEFLVSFYNNEISEKSEIFDDQFSVERPDGSNFTLKIRSTKLEDSAMYFCASRTASGRTDTQYFGPGTRLTVL.

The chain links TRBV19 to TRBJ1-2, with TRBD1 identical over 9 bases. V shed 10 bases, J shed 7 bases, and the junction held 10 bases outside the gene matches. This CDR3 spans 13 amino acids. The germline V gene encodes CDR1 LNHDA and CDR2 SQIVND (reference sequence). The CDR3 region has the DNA TGTGCCACCTCCGTACAGGGGGCCGGTGGCTACACCTTC. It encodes CATSVQGAGGYTF.

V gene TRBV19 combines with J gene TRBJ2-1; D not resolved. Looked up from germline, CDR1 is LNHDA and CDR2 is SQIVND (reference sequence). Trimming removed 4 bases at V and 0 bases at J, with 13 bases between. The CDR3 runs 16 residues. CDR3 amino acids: CASSTTGGSSYNEQFF. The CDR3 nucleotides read TGTGCCAGTAGTACCACCGGTGGTAGCTCCTACAATGAGCAGTTCTTC.

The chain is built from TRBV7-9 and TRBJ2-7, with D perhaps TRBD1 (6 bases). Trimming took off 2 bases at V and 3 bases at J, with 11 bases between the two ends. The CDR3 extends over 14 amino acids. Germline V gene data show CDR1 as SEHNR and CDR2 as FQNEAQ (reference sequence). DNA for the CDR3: TGTGCCAGCAGCTTATCAGGGGTTAACTACGAGCAGTACTTC. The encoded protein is CASSLSGVNYEQYF.

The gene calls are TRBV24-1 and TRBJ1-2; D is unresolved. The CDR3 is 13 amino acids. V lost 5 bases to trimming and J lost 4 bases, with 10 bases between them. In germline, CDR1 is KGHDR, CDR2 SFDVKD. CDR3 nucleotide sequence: TGTGCCACCAGTGCTCCACCCAGCTATGGCTACACCTTC. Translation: CATSAPPSYGYTF.

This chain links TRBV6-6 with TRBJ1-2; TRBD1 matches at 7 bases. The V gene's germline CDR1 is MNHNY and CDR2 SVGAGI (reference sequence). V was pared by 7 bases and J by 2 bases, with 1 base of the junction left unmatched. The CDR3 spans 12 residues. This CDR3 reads CASTGGNYGYTF. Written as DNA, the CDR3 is TGTGCCAGCACAGGGGGGAACTATGGCTACACCTTC.

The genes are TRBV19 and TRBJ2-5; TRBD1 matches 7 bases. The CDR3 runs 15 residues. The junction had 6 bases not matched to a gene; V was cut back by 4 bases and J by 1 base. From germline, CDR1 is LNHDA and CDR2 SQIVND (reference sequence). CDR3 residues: CASSSGQVLQETQYF. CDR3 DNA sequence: TGTGCCAGTAGTAGCGGACAGGTTCTCCAAGAGACCCAGTACTTC.

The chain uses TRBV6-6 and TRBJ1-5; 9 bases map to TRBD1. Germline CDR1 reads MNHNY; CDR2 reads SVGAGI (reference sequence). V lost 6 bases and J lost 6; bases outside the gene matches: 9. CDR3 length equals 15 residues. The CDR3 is CASSSSGTGIQPQHF. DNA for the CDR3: TGTGCCAGCAGCTCCTCTGGGACAGGGATTCAGCCCCAGCATTTT.

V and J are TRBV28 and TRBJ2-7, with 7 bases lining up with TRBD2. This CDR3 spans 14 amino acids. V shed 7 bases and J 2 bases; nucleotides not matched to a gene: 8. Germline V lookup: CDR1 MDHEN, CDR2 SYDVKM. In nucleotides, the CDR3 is TGTGCCAGCACCCGCGGGAGTGGAACCTACGAGCAGTACTTC. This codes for CASTRGSGTYEQYF.

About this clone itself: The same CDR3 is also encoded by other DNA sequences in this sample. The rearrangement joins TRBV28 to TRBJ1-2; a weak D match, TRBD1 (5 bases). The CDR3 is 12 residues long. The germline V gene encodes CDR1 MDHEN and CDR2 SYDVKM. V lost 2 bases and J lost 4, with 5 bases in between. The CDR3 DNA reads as TGTGCCAGCAGTTTACAGGGCTATGGCTACACCTTC. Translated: CASSLQGYGYTF.

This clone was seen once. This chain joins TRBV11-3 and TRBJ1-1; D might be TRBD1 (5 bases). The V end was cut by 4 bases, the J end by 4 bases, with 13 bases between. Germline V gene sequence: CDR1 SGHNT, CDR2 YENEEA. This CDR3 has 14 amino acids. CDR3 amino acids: CASSSTRGSTEAFF. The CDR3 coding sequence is TGTGCCAGCAGCTCCACTCGGGGGTCCACTGAAGCTTTCTTT.

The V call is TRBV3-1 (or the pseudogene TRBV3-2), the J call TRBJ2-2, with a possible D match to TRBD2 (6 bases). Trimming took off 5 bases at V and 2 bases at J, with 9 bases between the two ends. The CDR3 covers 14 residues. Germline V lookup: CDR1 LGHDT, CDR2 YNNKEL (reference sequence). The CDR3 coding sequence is TGTGCCAGCAGCGGAGGGAGTAACACCGGGGAGCTGTTTTTT. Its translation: CASSGGSNTGELFF.

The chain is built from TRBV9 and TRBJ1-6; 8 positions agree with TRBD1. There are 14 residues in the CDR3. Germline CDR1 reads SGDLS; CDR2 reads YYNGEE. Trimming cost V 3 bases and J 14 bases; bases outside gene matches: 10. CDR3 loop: CASSGTGQGHTLHF. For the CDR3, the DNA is TGTGCCAGCAGCGGAACCGGACAGGGACACACCCTCCACTTT.

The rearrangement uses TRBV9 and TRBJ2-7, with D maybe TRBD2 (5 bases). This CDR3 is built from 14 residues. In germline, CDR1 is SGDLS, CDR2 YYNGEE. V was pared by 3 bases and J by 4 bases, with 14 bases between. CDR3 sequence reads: CASSGGLSLYEQYF. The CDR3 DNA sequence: TGTGCCAGCAGCGGCGGACTCAGCCTATACGAGCAGTACTTC.

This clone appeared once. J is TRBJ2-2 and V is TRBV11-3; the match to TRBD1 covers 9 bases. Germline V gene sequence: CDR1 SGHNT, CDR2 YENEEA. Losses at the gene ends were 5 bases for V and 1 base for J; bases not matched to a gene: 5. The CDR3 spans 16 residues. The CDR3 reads CASSPRTGENTGELFF. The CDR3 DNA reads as TGTGCCAGCAGCCCTCGGACAGGGGAGAACACCGGGGAGCTGTTTTTT. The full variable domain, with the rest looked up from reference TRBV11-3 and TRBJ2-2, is EAGVVQSPRYKIIEKKQPVAFWCNPISGHNTLYWYLQNLGQGPELLIRYENEEAVDDSQLPKDRFSAERLKGVDSTLKIQPAELGDSAVYLCASSPRTGENTGELFFGEGSRLTVL.

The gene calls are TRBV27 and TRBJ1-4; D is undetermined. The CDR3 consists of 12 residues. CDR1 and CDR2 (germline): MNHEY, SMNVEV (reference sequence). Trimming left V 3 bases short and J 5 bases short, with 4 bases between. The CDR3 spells CASSFVNEKLFF. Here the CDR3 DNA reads TGTGCCAGCAGTTTCGTAAATGAAAAACTGTTTTTT.

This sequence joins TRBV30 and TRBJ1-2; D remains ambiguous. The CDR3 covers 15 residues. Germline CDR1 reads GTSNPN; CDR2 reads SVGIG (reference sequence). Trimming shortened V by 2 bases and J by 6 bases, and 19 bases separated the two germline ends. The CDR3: CAWSLSLTGVDGYTF. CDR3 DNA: TGTGCCTGGAGTCTAAGCCTGACGGGTGTGGATGGCTACACCTTC.

For the CDR3, the DNA is TGTGCCAGCAGGCTGGAGGGAGCGGGAGACGATGAGCAGTTCTTC. Protein: CASRLEGAGDDEQFF. The chain joins TRBV6-5 to TRBJ2-1; 8 nucleotides agree with TRBD2. The length of the CDR3 is 15 residues. J gave up 8 bases and V 6 bases, and 12 bases lay outside the gene matches. CDR1 and CDR2 from the germline V gene are MNHEY and SVGAGI.

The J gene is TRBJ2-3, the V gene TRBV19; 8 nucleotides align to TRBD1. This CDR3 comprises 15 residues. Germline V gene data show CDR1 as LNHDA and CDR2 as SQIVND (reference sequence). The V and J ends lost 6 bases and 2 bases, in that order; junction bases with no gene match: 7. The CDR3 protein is CASSRTGTYTDTQYF. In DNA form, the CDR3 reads TGTGCCAGTAGCCGGACAGGGACCTACACAGATACGCAGTATTTT.

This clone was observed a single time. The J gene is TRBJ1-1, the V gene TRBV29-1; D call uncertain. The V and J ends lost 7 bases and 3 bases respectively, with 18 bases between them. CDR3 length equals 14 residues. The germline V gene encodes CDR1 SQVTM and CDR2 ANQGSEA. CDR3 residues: CSAPRPGGDTEAFF. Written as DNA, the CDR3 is TGCAGCGCTCCGAGGCCCGGCGGGGACACTGAAGCTTTCTTT.

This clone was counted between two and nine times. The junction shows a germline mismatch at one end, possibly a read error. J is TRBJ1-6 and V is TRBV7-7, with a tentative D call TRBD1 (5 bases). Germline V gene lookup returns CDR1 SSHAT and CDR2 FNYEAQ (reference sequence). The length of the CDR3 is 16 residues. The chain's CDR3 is CASSLARQFYNSPLHF. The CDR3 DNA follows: TGTGCTAGCAGCTTAGCGCGACAGTTCTATAATTCACCCCTCCACTTT.

The CDR3 reads CASGGNLGQGNTEAFF. DNA of the CDR3: TGTGCCAGCGGGGGAAATTTGGGACAGGGGAACACTGAAGCTTTCTTT. The chain couples TRBV27 to TRBJ1-1, with 9 positions matching TRBD1. The length of the CDR3 is 16 residues. Germline loops: CDR1 MNHEY, CDR2 SMNVEV (reference sequence). The V gene end was trimmed by 8 bases and the J gene end by 1 base; junction bases not matched to a gene: 11.

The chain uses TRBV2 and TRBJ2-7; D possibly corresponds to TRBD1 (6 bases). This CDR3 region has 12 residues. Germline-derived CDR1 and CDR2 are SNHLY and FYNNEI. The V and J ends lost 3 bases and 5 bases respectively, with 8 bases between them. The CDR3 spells CASSEGANEQYF. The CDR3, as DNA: TGTGCCAGCAGTGAGGGGGCGAACGAGCAGTACTTC. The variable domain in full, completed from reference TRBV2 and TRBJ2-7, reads EPEVTQTPSHQVTQMGQEVILRCVPISNHLYFYWYRQILGQKVEFLVSFYNNEISEKSEIFDDQFSVERPDGSNFTLKIRSTKLEDSAMYFCASSEGANEQYFGPGTRLTVT.